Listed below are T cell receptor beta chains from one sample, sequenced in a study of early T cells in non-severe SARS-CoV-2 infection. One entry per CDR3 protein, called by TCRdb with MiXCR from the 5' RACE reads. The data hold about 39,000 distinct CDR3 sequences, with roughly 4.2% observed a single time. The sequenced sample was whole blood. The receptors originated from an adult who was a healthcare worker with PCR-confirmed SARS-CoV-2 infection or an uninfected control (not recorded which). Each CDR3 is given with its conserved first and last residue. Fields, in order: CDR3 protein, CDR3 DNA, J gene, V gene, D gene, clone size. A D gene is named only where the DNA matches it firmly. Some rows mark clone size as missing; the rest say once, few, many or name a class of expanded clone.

CDR3: CASSLSGVLSIQYF
DNA: TGTGCCAGCAGTTTAAGCGGGGTCCTAAGCATTCAGTACTTC
J: TRBJ2-4
V: TRBV27
D: TRBD2
size: many

CDR3: CASEGGTSSYNEQFF
DNA: TGTGCCAGCGAAGGCGGGACTAGCTCCTACAATGAGCAGTTCTTC
J: TRBJ2-1
V: TRBV2
D: TRBD2
size: many

CDR3: CASSLRTGMNTEAFF
DNA: TGTGCCAGCAGTCTCCGGACAGGAATGAACACTGAAGCTTTCTTT
J: TRBJ1-1
V: TRBV12-3/TRBV12-4
D: TRBD1
size: many

CDR3: CASRAGPNQPQHF
DNA: TGTGCCAGCAGAGCCGGGCCGAATCAGCCCCAGCATTTT
J: TRBJ1-5
V: TRBV6-5
D: .
size: many

CDR3: CSVIPSSYEQYF
DNA: TGCAGCGTTATCCCGAGCTCCTACGAGCAGTACTTC
J: TRBJ2-7
V: TRBV29-1
D: .
size: .

CDR3: CASSRQVYNEQFF
DNA: TGTGCCAGCAGTAGACAGGTATACAATGAGCAGTTCTTC
J: TRBJ2-1
V: TRBV12-3/TRBV12-4
D: .
size: many

CDR3: CASRAGGASTDTQYF
DNA: TGTGCCAGCAGGGCAGGGGGCGCGAGCACAGATACGCAGTATTTT
J: TRBJ2-3
V: TRBV6-1
D: TRBD1
size: many

CDR3: CSVEGGARASGGLYEQYF
DNA: TGCAGCGTTGAAGGGGGGGCGCGCGCTAGCGGAGGACTCTACGAGCAGTACTTC
J: TRBJ2-7
V: TRBV29-1
D: .
size: many

CDR3: CASSYSGTGREKLFF
DNA: TGTGCCAGCAGTTACTCAGGGACAGGGAGGGAAAAACTGTTTTTT
J: TRBJ1-4
V: TRBV6-5
D: TRBD1
size: many

CDR3: CSVVLGAGYTF
DNA: TGCAGCGTTGTTTTAGGGGCTGGCTACACCTTC
J: TRBJ1-2
V: TRBV29-1
D: .
size: .

CDR3: CASRTSGRPTGTDTQYF
DNA: TGTGCCAGCCGGACTAGCGGGAGGCCTACGGGCACAGATACGCAGTATTTT
J: TRBJ2-3
V: TRBV27
D: TRBD2
size: .

CDR3: CATSLADSSYNEQFF
DNA: TGTGCCACCAGTCTAGCGGATAGCTCCTACAATGAGCAGTTCTTC
J: TRBJ2-1
V: TRBV7-6
D: TRBD2
size: .

CDR3: CASSLPTGSLNTGELFF
DNA: TGTGCCAGCAGCTTACCGACAGGGAGTTTGAACACCGGGGAGCTGTTTTTT
J: TRBJ2-2
V: TRBV7-6
D: TRBD1
size: few

CDR3: CASRPNRDSNQPQHF
DNA: TGTGCCAGCAGGCCCAACAGGGATAGCAATCAGCCCCAGCATTTT
J: TRBJ1-5
V: TRBV6-1
D: .
size: many

CDR3: CASSLGQAPSYEQYF
DNA: TGTGCCAGCAGCTTAGGGCAGGCCCCCTCCTACGAGCAGTACTTC
J: TRBJ2-7
V: TRBV7-9
D: .
size: few

CDR3: CASSRGAGNTIYF
DNA: TGTGCCAGTAGCCGGGGTGCCGGAAACACCATATATTTT
J: TRBJ1-3
V: TRBV19
D: .
size: many

CDR3: CASSLGGGATYNEQFF
DNA: TGTGCCAGCAGCTTAGGGGGTGGAGCGACCTACAATGAGCAGTTCTTC
J: TRBJ2-1
V: TRBV7-6
D: .
size: many

CDR3: CASRTGTGSDTQYF
DNA: TGTGCCAGCAGAACCGGGACAGGTTCCGATACGCAGTATTTT
J: TRBJ2-3
V: TRBV6-5
D: TRBD1
size: many

CDR3: CSADRGRGNTIYF
DNA: TGCAGTGCTGACAGGGGTCGGGGAAACACCATATATTTT
J: TRBJ1-3
V: TRBV20-1
D: TRBD1
size: .

CDR3: CASSAWRSGVETQYF
DNA: TGTGCCAGCAGCGCCTGGAGGAGCGGGGTGGAGACCCAGTACTTC
J: TRBJ2-5
V: TRBV13
D: TRBD2
size: many

CDR3: CASGFFVGKNTGELFF
DNA: TGTGCTAGTGGTTTTTTTGTGGGGAAGAACACCGGGGAGCTGTTTTTT
J: TRBJ2-2
V: TRBV12-5
D: .
size: many

CDR3: CATRGRGVTDTQYF
DNA: TGTGCCACCCGGGGGCGGGGGGTCACAGATACGCAGTATTTT
J: TRBJ2-3
V: TRBV2
D: TRBD2
size: few

CDR3: CASSLGGTSTGELFF
DNA: TGTGCCAGCAGCTTAGGCGGGACCTCCACCGGGGAGCTGTTTTTT
J: TRBJ2-2
V: TRBV7-6
D: .
size: few

CDR3: CASSLERTAYNEQFF
DNA: TGTGCCAGCAGCTTAGAACGGACGGCCTACAATGAGCAGTTCTTC
J: TRBJ2-1
V: TRBV7-6
D: .
size: many

CDR3: CASSSTGGPTDTQYF
DNA: TGTGCCAGCAGCTCCACGGGCGGACCCACAGATACGCAGTATTTT
J: TRBJ2-3
V: TRBV5-5
D: .
size: many

CDR3: CAISKAGFNYEQYF
DNA: TGTGCCATCAGCAAGGCGGGATTCAACTACGAGCAGTACTTC
J: TRBJ2-7
V: TRBV10-3
D: .
size: few

CDR3: CASSFGAGGQETQYF
DNA: TGTGCCAGCAGCTTTGGAGCGGGGGGGCAAGAGACCCAGTACTTC
J: TRBJ2-5
V: TRBV7-2
D: TRBD2
size: .

CDR3: CASSLGGGVTDTQYF
DNA: TGTGCCAGCAGCTTAGGCGGGGGGGTCACAGATACGCAGTATTTT
J: TRBJ2-3
V: TRBV7-2
D: TRBD2
size: many

CDR3: CASSSGTGWGMDTQYF
DNA: TGTGCCAGCAGCTCCGGGACAGGGTGGGGGATGGATACGCAGTATTTT
J: TRBJ2-3
V: TRBV7-6
D: TRBD1
size: few

CDR3: CASSLGDYKGYEQYF
DNA: TGTGCCAGCAGCTTAGGGGACTACAAGGGCTACGAGCAGTACTTC
J: TRBJ2-7
V: TRBV11-2
D: TRBD2
size: many

CDR3: CASSTAGDRGDEQYF
DNA: TGTGCCAGCAGCACTGCGGGGGACAGGGGTGACGAGCAGTACTTC
J: TRBJ2-7
V: TRBV21-1
D: .
size: many

CDR3: CASSFVRATDTQYF
DNA: TGTGCCAGCAGCTTTGTCAGGGCCACAGATACGCAGTATTTT
J: TRBJ2-3
V: TRBV11-2
D: .
size: .

CDR3: CASSPLDGTGVTYNEQFF
DNA: TGTGCCAGCAGCCCACTTGATGGGACAGGAGTAACCTACAATGAGCAGTTCTTC
J: TRBJ2-1
V: TRBV5-5
D: TRBD1
size: many

CDR3: CASIKSRGGRTEAFF
DNA: TGTGCCAGCATAAAATCCAGGGGAGGAAGGACTGAAGCTTTCTTT
J: TRBJ1-1
V: TRBV6-6
D: .
size: many

CDR3: CATGRGFQETQYF
DNA: TGTGCCACCGGAAGAGGCTTCCAAGAGACCCAGTACTTC
J: TRBJ2-5
V: TRBV2
D: .
size: few

CDR3: CASWERGTGINSPLHF
DNA: TGTGCCAGCTGGGAGCGGGGGACAGGGATTAATTCACCCCTCCACTTT
J: TRBJ1-6
V: TRBV6-6
D: TRBD1
size: many

CDR3: CASSLTGDYGYTF
DNA: TGTGCCAGCAGTCTGACAGGGGACTATGGCTACACCTTC
J: TRBJ1-2
V: TRBV27
D: TRBD1
size: many

CDR3: CASTLRQEQFF
DNA: TGCGCCAGCACCTTGCGACAAGAGCAGTTCTTC
J: TRBJ2-1
V: TRBV5-1
D: .
size: .

CDR3: CASSGARQGIIQPQHF
DNA: TGTGCCAGCAGTGGAGCTCGACAGGGTATCATTCAGCCCCAGCATTTT
J: TRBJ1-5
V: TRBV6-1
D: TRBD1
size: many

CDR3: CASSQDPPTGALVEQYF
DNA: TGCGCCAGCAGCCAAGATCCCCCTACAGGGGCCCTTGTCGAGCAGTACTTC
J: TRBJ2-7
V: TRBV4-1
D: TRBD1
size: many

CDR3: CASSLAGSSTDTQYF
DNA: TGTGCCAGCAGCTTAGCGGGAAGTAGCACAGATACGCAGTATTTT
J: TRBJ2-3
V: TRBV7-2
D: .
size: .

CDR3: CASSPYRTGPFIYEQYF
DNA: TGTGCCAGCAGCCCTTACCGGACAGGGCCATTCATCTACGAGCAGTACTTC
J: TRBJ2-7
V: TRBV5-5
D: TRBD1
size: many

CDR3: CAIQPGRNSYEQYF
DNA: TGTGCCATCCAACCGGGACGGAACTCCTACGAGCAGTACTTC
J: TRBJ2-7
V: TRBV10-3
D: .
size: many

CDR3: CASSHPTEPKYGYTF
DNA: TGTGCCAGCAGCCACCCGACAGAACCCAAATATGGCTACACCTTC
J: TRBJ1-2
V: TRBV21-1
D: .
size: many

CDR3: CASSTQVGEQYF
DNA: TGTGCCAGCAGCACACAAGTGGGCGAGCAGTACTTC
J: TRBJ2-7
V: TRBV11-3
D: .
size: many

CDR3: CASTRDASYEQYF
DNA: TGTGCCAGCACCCGGGACGCTTCCTACGAGCAGTACTTC
J: TRBJ2-7
V: TRBV12-3/TRBV12-4
D: .
size: few

CDR3: CASSDDLAETQYF
DNA: TGTGCCAGCAGCGATGACTTGGCGGAGACCCAGTACTTC
J: TRBJ2-5
V: TRBV7-9
D: .
size: .

CDR3: CASRLQMGRGGGATNEKLFF
DNA: TGCGCCAGCCGACTTCAAATGGGACGCGGGGGAGGAGCAACTAATGAAAAACTGTTTTTT
J: TRBJ1-4
V: TRBV5-1
D: .
size: many

CDR3: CASSPQGADIGTEAFF
DNA: TGTGCCAGCTCACCCCAGGGGGCAGATATAGGCACTGAAGCTTTCTTT
J: TRBJ1-1
V: TRBV18
D: TRBD1
size: many

CDR3: CASAPGGETQYF
DNA: TGTGCCAGCGCGCCAGGGGGAGAGACCCAGTACTTC
J: TRBJ2-5
V: TRBV2
D: TRBD1
size: many

CDR3: CASSSPGQSYNEQFF
DNA: TGTGCCAGCAGTTCCCCGGGACAGTCCTACAATGAGCAGTTCTTC
J: TRBJ2-1
V: TRBV12-3/TRBV12-4
D: TRBD1
size: many

CDR3: CASSFTGTSSDTQYF
DNA: TGTGCCAGCAGCTTCACGGGAACCTCATCAGATACGCAGTATTTT
J: TRBJ2-3
V: TRBV7-3
D: .
size: few

CDR3: CASSPAGTPDTQYF
DNA: TGTGCCAGCTCACCAGCGGGGACCCCAGATACGCAGTATTTT
J: TRBJ2-3
V: TRBV18
D: .
size: few

CDR3: CASSYDTGELFF
DNA: TGTGCCAGCAGTTATGATACCGGGGAGCTGTTTTTT
J: TRBJ2-2
V: TRBV6-2/TRBV6-3
D: .
size: many

CDR3: CASSFRSGTLDTQYF
DNA: TGTGCCAGCAGTTTTAGGAGCGGGACCTTAGATACGCAGTATTTT
J: TRBJ2-3
V: TRBV27
D: TRBD2
size: many

CDR3: CASSLGTGGPGTQYF
DNA: TGTGCCAGCAGCTTAGGCACGGGGGGGCCAGGGACCCAGTACTTC
J: TRBJ2-5
V: TRBV11-3
D: TRBD2
size: .

CDR3: CASSYFPGTTDTQYF
DNA: TGTGCCAGCAGTTACTTCCCAGGTACCACAGATACGCAGTATTTT
J: TRBJ2-3
V: TRBV6-6
D: .
size: many

CDR3: CASSYAQGTRGNQPQHF
DNA: TGTGCCAGCAGTTATGCACAGGGGACTAGAGGCAATCAGCCCCAGCATTTT
J: TRBJ1-5
V: TRBV6-2/TRBV6-3
D: TRBD1
size: many

CDR3: CASRGLFFEAFF
DNA: TGTGCCAGCAGGGGACTCTTCTTCGAAGCTTTCTTT
J: TRBJ1-1
V: TRBV25-1
D: .
size: many

CDR3: CASSVHPGTSGGGRLFF
DNA: TGTGCCAGCAGTGTTCACCCCGGGACTAGCGGGGGCGGGCGGCTGTTTTTT
J: TRBJ2-2
V: TRBV6-1
D: TRBD2
size: many